These 19 T cell receptor beta chains came from one sample sequenced in a study of vaccination and CD4 T cells after COVID-19. These receptors have no known antigen. The treatment: roughly 11-day PBMC culture with coronavirus spike peptide pools or control peptides (ViraFEST assay). Once obtained from cultured CD4+ T cells, the DNA was sequenced using the Oncomine TCR Beta short-read assay. TCRdb independently ran MiXCR on the PCR reads; one entry per CDR3 protein. The sample shows 11,000 to 15,000 distinct CDR3 sequences, roughly 61% of them seen only once. Input material: CD4+ T cells from blood, cultured in vitro. The source is a human donor who had recovered from COVID-19.

The chain recombines TRBV25-1 with TRBJ1-5; TRBD1 aligns across 8 bases. Germline loops: CDR1 MGHDK, CDR2 SYGVNS. The CDR3 sequence is 18 residues long. The V gene end was trimmed by 4 bases and the J gene end by 6 bases; junction bases not matched to a gene: 17. Here the CDR3 reads CASSVVTGVPPTVQPQHF. The CDR3, as DNA: TGTGCCAGCAGTGTAGTGACAGGGGTCCCCCCAACAGTTCAGCCCCAGCATTTT.

This clonotype came up a few times. The CDR3 nucleotides read TGTGCCAGCAGCTCGCAGGGGTACGAGCAGTACTTC. It encodes CASSSQGYEQYF. The V gene is TRBV7-9, the J gene TRBJ2-7; possible D gene TRBD1, 6 bases. The germline gives CDR1 SEHNR, CDR2 FQNEAQ (reference sequence). Trimming pared 4 bases from V and 4 bases from J, leaving 8 bases between. This CDR3 region has 12 residues.

The chain recombines TRBV7-2 with TRBJ2-3; D is perhaps TRBD1 (5 bases). CDR1 and CDR2 (germline): SGHTA, FQGNSA. The CDR3 runs to 14 residues. With 3 bases removed from V and 6 bases from J, the gap between germline ends came to 13 bases. The CDR3 reads CASSLDTLTDTQYF. The CDR3 DNA reads TGTGCCAGCAGCTTGGACACCCTCACGGATACGCAGTATTTT.

The genes are TRBV12-3 or TRBV12-4 and TRBJ1-3, with TRBD1 identical over 8 bases. CDR3 length: 13 amino acids. V lost 7 bases, J lost 2 bases, and 1 base stayed unmatched. CDR3 in DNA: TGTGCCAGCACAGGGGGCACTGGAAACACCATATATTTT. Its protein is CASTGGTGNTIYF.

This chain's CDR3 is CASSYYPDTQYF. The DNA of the CDR3 is TGTGCCAGCAGTTACTACCCAGATACGCAGTATTTT. This chain uses TRBV6-5 with TRBJ2-3; D remains unclear. The V gene lost 1 base and the J gene lost 4 bases, with 3 bases spanning the gap. The CDR3 has 12 amino acids. Germline lookup yields CDR1 MNHEY and CDR2 SVGAGI.

This chain links TRBV7-3 with TRBJ2-1; 9 bases are a match to TRBD1. The CDR3 extends over 17 amino acids. Losses at the gene ends were 5 bases for V and 5 bases for J; bases not matched to a gene: 13. Germline CDR1 SGHTA, CDR2 FQGTGA. This CDR3 is CASSPIGTGTVHNEQFF. The DNA of the CDR3 is TGTGCCAGCAGCCCAATTGGGACAGGGACCGTCCACAATGAGCAGTTCTTC.

This clonotype showed up just a few times. This sequence joins TRBV14 and TRBJ1-3; D is unclear. Per germline, CDR1 SGHDN and CDR2 FVKESK. The CDR3 loop spans 13 amino acids. The V end lost 4 bases, the J end lost 4 bases, and 8 bases lay between the germline ends. The CDR3 coding sequence is TGTGCCAGCAGCCTCCCGGGGGGAAACACCATATATTTT. Translating gives CASSLPGGNTIYF.

This clonotype was picked up one time. This chain joins TRBV20-1 and TRBJ2-5, with 8 bases identical to TRBD1. With 5 bases clipped from V and 4 bases from J, the junction kept 6 bases outside the gene matches. Germline V gives CDR1 DFQATT, CDR2 SNEGSKA (reference sequence). This CDR3 region has 13 residues. In DNA, the CDR3 is TGCAGTGCTTCCCGGACAGGGCGAGAGACCCAGTACTTC. Amino acid sequence: CSASRTGRETQYF.

The chain joins TRBV28 to TRBJ2-5, with unresolved D. The CDR3 totals 13 residues. Germline V CDR1 and CDR2: MDHEN, SYDVKM. V dropped 6 bases and J dropped 2 bases, with 10 bases sitting between them. For the CDR3, the DNA is TGTGCCAGCAGCCCCGACACGCAAGAGACCCAGTACTTC. Its protein is CASSPDTQETQYF.

This clonotype is a singleton in its sample. V and J are TRBV24-1 and TRBJ2-3, with TRBD2 identical over 8 bases. In germline, CDR1 is KGHDR, CDR2 SFDVKD. V shed 5 bases and J 5 bases; nucleotides not matched to a gene: 11. The CDR3 loop spans 16 amino acids. The CDR3: CATSVPSGGAGDTQYF. In DNA form, the CDR3 reads TGTGCCACCAGTGTCCCTTCCGGGGGGGCGGGAGATACGCAGTATTTT.

The V and J genes are TRBV4-3 and TRBJ1-6; no definite D call. Trimming removed 4 bases at V and 0 bases at J, with 19 bases between. CDR3 length: 19 amino acids. Germline-derived CDR1 and CDR2 are LGHNA and YSLEER. The CDR3 protein is CASSRTRTMGSSYNSPLHF. The CDR3 coding sequence is TGCGCCAGCAGCCGGACCCGAACTATGGGGAGCTCCTATAATTCACCCCTCCACTTT.

The genes are TRBV12-3 or TRBV12-4 and TRBJ1-5; D might be TRBD1 (5 bases). CDR3 length equals 15 residues. Trimming took 5 bases from V and 3 from J, leaving 14 bases between them. In DNA form, the CDR3 reads TGTGCCAGCAGTGCCCAGGGAGCAAACAATCAGCCCCAGCATTTT. Translated, it gives CASSAQGANNQPQHF.

This clonotype was seen a few times. This chain joins TRBV10-1 and TRBJ1-5, with 7 bases aligning to TRBD1. Germline assignment: CDR1 WNHNN and CDR2 SYGVQD (reference sequence). This CDR3 has 15 residues. Unmatched junction bases numbered 7, after V lost 2 bases and J lost 6 bases. CDR3 residues: CASSERVAGGQPQHF. CDR3 nucleotide sequence: TGCGCCAGCAGTGAGCGGGTGGCAGGGGGTCAGCCCCAGCATTTT.

This chain connects TRBV21-1 to TRBJ2-3; the DNA was not compared with TRBD1, the D call given in the table. TRBV21-1 is a known pseudogene. This CDR3 is built from 15 residues. CDR3 nucleotides: TGTGCCAGCAGTCACAGAGGCCGGGGGCCAGATACGCAGTATTTT. Its translation: CASSHRGRGPDTQYF.

This clonotype appeared once. CDR3 amino acids: CARSAKTSGKYSYEQYF. For the CDR3, the DNA is TGTGCCAGGTCTGCCAAGACTAGCGGGAAATACTCCTACGAGCAGTACTTC. The chain couples TRBV19 to TRBJ2-7, with 11 bases identical to TRBD2. V dropped 9 bases and J dropped 0; count of bases not matched to a gene: 13. This CDR3 is 17 amino acids long. CDR1 and CDR2 (germline): LNHDA, SQIVND (reference sequence). Combining the CDR3 with reference TRBV19 and TRBJ2-7 gives the whole variable domain DGGITQSPKYLFRKEGQNVTLSCEQNLNHDAMYWYRQDPGQGLRLIYYSQIVNDFQKGDIAEGYSVSREKKESFPLTVTSAQKNPTAFYLCARSAKTSGKYSYEQYFGPGTRLTVT.

In the case of this clonotype: The CDR3 ends on some other residue instead of the conserved phenylalanine or tryptophan, so this is likely a read error. The chain uses TRBV6-2 or TRBV6-3 and TRBJ2-2, with TRBD2 matching 10 bases. The CDR3 extends over 16 amino acids. The J segment lost 0 bases and the V segment lost 5 bases, leaving 3 bases of the junction unmatched. Germline V lookup: CDR1 MNHEY, CDR2 SVGEGT. The CDR3 DNA is TGTGCCAGCAGTCTACTAGCGGGGACGAACACCGGGGAGCTGTTTCTT. Amino acids: CASSLLAGTNTGELFL.

This clonotype came up a few times. The J gene is TRBJ2-3, the V gene TRBV2, with unresolved D. V lost 3 bases and J lost 1, with 8 bases in between. The CDR3 sequence is 14 residues long. Germline lookup yields CDR1 SNHLY and CDR2 FYNNEI. Here the CDR3 DNA reads TGTGCCAGCAGTGATAGGGCAGGCACAGATACGCAGTATTTT. This sequence encodes CASSDRAGTDTQYF.

The chain combines TRBV20-1 with TRBJ2-7; TRBD2 might be the D (6 bases). Germline loops: CDR1 DFQATT, CDR2 SNEGSKA (reference sequence). The CDR3 has 15 residues. V lost 2 bases, J lost 6 bases, and 20 bases lay in between. In DNA, the CDR3 is TGCAGTGCTAGATCGGAGACTATCGGGAGTCGCGAGCAGTACTTC. Translating gives CSARSETIGSREQYF.

The rearrangement uses TRBV2 and TRBJ2-5, with no clear D. Trimming shortened V by 6 bases and J by 5 bases, and 13 bases separated the two germline ends. Germline V CDR1 and CDR2: SNHLY, FYNNEI. The CDR3 totals 13 residues. CDR3 amino acids: CASSPTGGETQYF. As DNA, the CDR3 is TGTGCCAGCAGCCCTACTGGTGGCGAGACCCAGTACTTC.